This TCR beta chain was observed in a study of blood T cell repertoires in COVID-19. Study-wide background: Whether acute or convalescent, the COVID-19 samples came from the United States, Italy and Spain. PBMCs, B-cell-depleted T cells, or T cells were the source of the cDNA or gDNA that made up the material.

Per the study methods: The assay estimated nucleated cells by amplifying reference gene primers. Assay: immunoSEQ multiplex PCR; the TCRdb copy retains only in-frame clones and omits some. Clonal size and the V and J genes are those of that table, whereas D and trimming came from the DNA. The sample contains roughly 140,000 clones, 84% of which appear only once. For this clone: This sample includes further DNA sequences coding for the same CDR3.

The CDR3 totals 13 residues. This chain joins TRBV21-1 and TRBJ2-1; the table's D call, TRBD2, was not checked against the DNA. TRBV21-1 corresponds to a pseudogene. The sample comprised peripheral blood. This receptor was obtained from a woman between 50 and 59 years old in a cohort sampled during active or convalescent COVID-19. The CDR3 nucleotides read TGTGCCAGCAGCAAAGGGGGAGTCAATGAGCAGTTCTTC. It yields the protein CASSKGGVNEQFF.